The clone carrying this T cell receptor beta chain was counted between two and nine times. RNA extraction and reverse transcription yielded cDNA as sequencing template. Generated by immunoSEQ multiplex PCR, the TCRdb table keeps only in-frame clones and is missing some. The data show 110,000 to 150,000 clones, approximately 50% seen once. The data were taken from a study of CD8+ T cells in alopecia areata. The sorting of PBMCs gave CD4+ and CD8+ T cells. The TCR was taken from a human donor with alopecia areata. Here the sequenced sample was CD4+ T cells sorted from blood, taken at week 0.

The CDR3 sequence: CASSFRRLAGGRGTGELFF. DNA of the CDR3: TGTGCCAGCAGCTTTAGGAGACTAGCGGGAGGGCGGGGCACCGGGGAGCTGTTTTTT. The V call is TRBV7-2, the J call TRBJ2-2; 14 bases match TRBD2. CDR3 size: 19 residues. CDR1 is SGHTA and CDR2 is FQGNSA in the germline V gene. The V gene end was trimmed by 3 bases and the J gene end by 4 bases; junction bases not matched to a gene: 10.